This T cell receptor (beta chain) derives from a study of T cells in Graves' hyperthyroidism and ophthalmopathy (dated by TCRdb to about 2019). In terms of the full investigation: Peripheral blood was sampled at the time of initial diagnosis, prior to any treatment. The paper describes TCR Vbeta CDR3 sequencing of roughly 130 peripheral blood samples, made up of 43 ophthalmopathy patients, 70 to 75 hyperthyroidism patients and 17 progressor patients. Whether ophthalmopathy could be predicted prospectively was tested in an independent validation cohort made up of under 20 hyperthyroidism patients plus 17 patients who later progressed to ophthalmopathy. The approximately 100 discovery patients were randomly split 7:3 into training and test sets. A discovery cohort of about 100 patients, about 40 with Graves' ophthalmopathy and 55 to 60 with stable Graves' hyperthyroidism, was used to find distinguishing TCR V-J signatures. The study also compared thyroid tissue and blood T-cell repertoires from more than 5 Graves' hyperthyroidism patients. After sampling, hyperthyroidism patients received methimazole starting at 30 mg daily, and ophthalmopathy patients received high-dose intravenous methylprednisolone. Overall study outcomes, separate from this receptor: During validation, the model predicted progression to ophthalmopathy a median of roughly six months ahead of onset, with almost 71% sensitivity and around 72% specificity. In cross-validation, a model built on a 13 V-J signature told ophthalmopathy apart from stable hyperthyroidism with approximately 90% sensitivity and approximately 81% specificity, and in testing the same model reached 80%/75%. Most expanded thyroid clonotypes (frequency above 0.001) were also found in blood, which suggests that blood repertoires may mirror thyroid immune responses. No statistical method was used to set the sample size in advance, and investigators knew the group allocation.

This clonotype was picked up a small number of times. The clone's antigen remains unknown. This could be a read error, since a much larger clone is one nucleotide away. TCR beta CDR3 regions were amplified from RNA transcripts. For the first round of RT-PCR on the TCR CDR3, the HTBI primer set was used together with the Qiagen OneStep RT-PCR kit. Libraries were constructed in a second round of multiplex PCR, after which size selection and purification were carried out. The libraries were sequenced on an Illumina HiSeq2000 using paired-end 100 bp reads. The study's processing was this. SOAPnuke was used to process the raw data, removing reads that contained adapters or uncalled bases, had a mean Phred below 15, or lacked an exact match to the constant primer or identifier. High-quality paired reads were merged using COPE v1.2.5, and each unique nucleotide sequence was defined as a clonotype. MiTCR v1.1 was used to align clonotypes to the IMGT TRBV, TRBD and TRBJ reference segments. Only V-J combinations with frequency above 0.0001, covering about 99% of repertoires, were analysed. The TCS score was defined as the ratio of F50 (clonal expansion) to E x V (chaos), calculated using BLOSUM62-based TCRdist between CDR3 peptides within each V-J. Welch's t-statistics and random forest reduced several hundred V-J features to roughly 13, which were used in a naive Bayes classifier (R e1071). Clones were called with MiXCR by TCRdb after fastp trimmed the public reads at Q25, and only in-frame beta chains were retained. Entries that share a CDR3 protein sequence are merged under the most common genes and DNA. TCRdb's processing, not the authors' own work, is the source of the V and J calls. In this sample the table shows a few hundred thousand distinct CDR3 sequences, about 15% of which occur a single time. The top ten clones comprise approximately 7% of the sample.

Via the germline V gene (reference sequence), CDR1 is SEHNR and CDR2 FQNEAQ. The CDR3 holds 13 amino acids from the cysteine to the phenylalanine. Solely the CDR3 DNA is kept, with 39 bases framed from the first base. A patient counted as having stable Graves' hyperthyroidism if no progression to ophthalmopathy occurred over 18 months of follow-up. Hyperthyroidism patients were newly diagnosed, with disease duration under 2 months, and aged 18 to 65 years. Patients with uncontrolled infections, other autoimmune diseases, pregnancy or lactation were excluded. Diagnoses relied on clinical symptoms, serum thyroxine and TRAb, thyroid ultrasound and orbital computed tomography. PBMCs were separated from around 9.1 ml of fresh peripheral blood using Ficoll-Paque density gradient centrifugation. Total RNA was extracted using Trizol reagent, and RNA quality was assessed on an Agilent 2100 Bioanalyzer.

The chain uses TRBV7-9 and TRBJ2-7; the junction holds 8 bases that match TRBD2. The origin of this receptor is a woman in her twenties or thirties with Graves' hyperthyroidism. Material: blood. The CDR3 sequence is CVSSRGGLYEQYF. The nucleotide sequence reads as follows: TGTGTCAGCAGCCGGGGGGGTTTGTACGAGCAGTACTTC. The CDR3, completed at both ends by the reference TRBV7-9 and TRBJ2-7 genes, gives the full variable domain DTGVSQNPRHKITKRGQNVTFRCDPISEHNRLYWYRQTLGQGPEFLTYFQNEAQLEKSRLLSDRFSAERPKGSFSTLEIQRTEQGDSAMYLCVSSRGGLYEQYFGPGTRLTVT.